Sequencing of this T cell receptor beta chain was carried out in a study of OX40 agonist ivuxolimab in advanced cancers. Across the whole study: In this cohort, patients received ivuxolimab, an agonistic anti-OX40 (CD134) antibody.

Germline loops: CDR1 SGHDN, CDR2 FVKESK. Trimming pared 0 bases from V and 1 base from J, leaving 10 bases between. This CDR3 has 15 amino acids. Measured with immunoSEQ multiplex PCR; TCRdb has only the in-frame clones, and not every one. The sample yields 53,000 or so clones, about four fifths seen once. J is TRBJ2-7 and V is TRBV14; tentatively, D is TRBD1 (6 bases). The sample was CD4+ or CD8+ T cells sorted from blood, taken in a trial of the OX40 agonist ivuxolimab. The receptor was derived from an adult with an advanced solid tumor such as melanoma, head and neck, liver or kidney cancer. The CDR3 DNA sequence: TGTGCCAGCAGCCAAGATTTGGGGGCGTCCTACGAGCAGTACTTC. Translating it yields CASSQDLGASYEQYF.